What follows describes a single T cell receptor beta chain. The CDR3 runs 16 residues. With 4 bases clipped from V and 4 bases from J, the junction kept 7 bases outside the gene matches. Germline V gene lookup returns CDR1 LNHDA and CDR2 SQIVND (reference sequence). This sample stems from a study of T cell changes during pregnancy in multiple sclerosis. Some clones are missing from TCRdb's copy, which holds only in-frame ones; the method was immunoSEQ multiplex PCR. The sample consists of roughly 49,000 clones, roughly 92% of them appearing once. The origin of this receptor is a female donor in good health, enrolled as a control in a pregnancy study. This material consisted of CD4+ T cells from peripheral blood mononuclear cells, taken in the second trimester of pregnancy. The chain recombines TRBV19 with TRBJ2-1, with TRBD1 matching over 10 bases. The CDR3 coding sequence is TGTGCCAGTAGTAAAGCCGGGACAGGGGTTTACAATGAGCAGTTCTTC. As protein: CASSKAGTGVYNEQFF.